Following are 5 T cell receptor beta chains from one sample sequenced in a study of blood T cells in healthy people across ages (dated by TCRdb to 2014 to 2015). The library came from 5' RACE. TCRdb shows the sequencer as Illumina HiSeq 2500. A second about 6 to 11 cycle PCR used a sample-barcoded 5' primer and a J-beta primer mix. TCRdb redid the processing of the public reads, applying fastp at Q25 and MiXCR, and retained in-frame beta chains. Each CDR3 protein appears once, grouped with its most common genes and DNA. A total of about 700,000 distinct CDR3 sequences appear in this sample, approximately 31% of them only once. The leading ten clones occupy just over 15% of the sample. The sequencing sample was made of blood. All receptors derive from a woman of 80 years or more in good health. Donor details come from another sample of the same person, matched by shared clones.

This chain connects TRBV18 to TRBJ1-4, with 7 nucleotides matching TRBD1. The CDR3 covers 14 residues. The germline CDR1 and CDR2 sequences are KGHSH and LQKENI. V lost 1 base, J lost 4 bases, and 0 bases stayed unmatched. The CDR3 region is CASSPRDSNEKLFF. The CDR3 nucleotides read TGTGCCAGCTCACCACGGGACAGTAATGAAAAACTGTTTTTT.

This clonotype was seen many times. The chain links TRBV20-1 to TRBJ1-2, with TRBD1 matching 9 bases. This CDR3 is 15 amino acids long. Per germline, CDR1 DFQATT and CDR2 SNEGSKA (reference sequence). V lost 4 bases and J lost 4; bases outside the gene matches: 10. The CDR3 DNA reads TGCAGTGCTACAACATTTAAGACAGGGGGCTATGGCTACACCTTC. Translating gives CSATTFKTGGYGYTF.

The chain combines TRBV5-1 with TRBJ1-2, with TRBD1 as a possible D gene (5 bases). Germline V lookup: CDR1 SGHRS, CDR2 YFSETQ. The V gene lost 1 base and the J gene lost 3 bases, with 13 bases spanning the gap. The CDR3 covers 15 residues. The CDR3: CASSLWGKVDYGYTF. As DNA, the CDR3 is TGCGCCAGCAGCTTGTGGGGGAAAGTTGACTATGGCTACACCTTC.

The V call is TRBV5-1, the J call TRBJ1-2; 12 bases map to TRBD1. V shed 4 bases and J 10 bases; nucleotides not matched to a gene: 8. The CDR3 is 14 amino acids. Germline assignment: CDR1 SGHRS and CDR2 YFSETQ. The CDR3 DNA reads as TGCGCCAGCAGCGCGGGACAGGGGGCGCGTGACTACACCTTC. This gives the protein CASSAGQGARDYTF.

For this clonotype: This may stem from a read error, because a much larger clone lies one nucleotide away. The chain recombines TRBV5-1 with TRBJ2-3, with D maybe TRBD1 (6 bases). The germline V gene encodes CDR1 SGHRS and CDR2 YFSETQ. The CDR3 runs to 16 residues. V shed 1 base and J shed 5 bases, with 17 bases lying between them. This chain's CDR3 is CASSLRGRALRDTQYF. The CDR3 DNA is TGCGCCAGCAGCTTGAGGGGGAGAGCCCTTCGAGATACGCAGTATTTT.